The 9 T cell receptor beta chains reported below all come from one sample, sequenced in a study of CD8 T cells in Susac syndrome. Reverse transcription of 0.5 to 1 ug RNA was performed with random hexamers. Each CDR3 protein gets one entry after TCRdb re-called the immunoSEQ multiplex PCR reads with MiXCR. The table has under 95,000 distinct CDR3 sequences, around 94% seen once. The sequenced sample consisted of CD4+ T cells from PBMCs. The receptors were gathered from a human donor with Susac syndrome.

J is TRBJ2-2 and V is TRBV27, with TRBD1 matching over 9 bases. The V gene end was trimmed by 6 bases and the J gene end by 0 bases; junction bases not matched to a gene: 2. Germline CDR1 is MNHEY and CDR2 is SMNVEV (reference sequence). The CDR3 loop spans 15 amino acids. For the CDR3, the DNA is TGTGCCAGCAGGTACAGGGGGCCGAACACCGGGGAGCTGTTTTTT. It is translated as CASRYRGPNTGELFF.

This rearrangement joins TRBV19 to TRBJ1-6; D is possibly TRBD1 (5 bases). CDR3 size: 14 residues. Per germline, CDR1 LNHDA and CDR2 SQIVND (reference sequence). Trimming removed 6 bases from V and 8 bases from J, with 14 bases in between. The CDR3 loop is CASRPPGDYSPLHF. Written as DNA, the CDR3 is TGTGCCAGTAGGCCACCGGGGGACTATTCACCCCTCCACTTT.

V is TRBV3-1 and J is TRBJ1-6; D is unclear. The CDR3 extends over 13 amino acids. The V gene's germline CDR1 is LGHDT and CDR2 YNNKEL (reference sequence). Trimming pared 0 bases from V and 15 bases from J, leaving 12 bases between. This CDR3 is CASSQERGPVLHF. CDR3 nucleotide sequence: TGTGCCAGCAGCCAAGAGAGAGGTCCAGTCCTCCACTTT.

J is TRBJ2-5 and V is TRBV5-4, with unresolved D. Trimming removed 0 bases from V and 5 bases from J, with 8 bases in between. CDR3 length equals 13 residues. Germline V gene data show CDR1 as SGHNT and CDR2 as YYREEE (reference sequence). Here the CDR3 reads CASSLVGQETQYF. The CDR3 region has the DNA TGTGCCAGCAGCTTGGTGGGTCAGGAGACCCAGTACTTC.

The chain links TRBV9 to TRBJ1-6; D may be TRBD1 (6 bases). The CDR3 is 16 amino acids. Trimming removed 0 bases from V and 5 bases from J, with 12 bases in between. Germline assignment: CDR1 SGDLS and CDR2 YYNGEE. The CDR3 sequence: CASSVGNRVDNSPLHF. Written as DNA, the CDR3 is TGTGCCAGCAGCGTAGGAAACAGGGTTGATAATTCACCCCTCCACTTT.

The chain carries TRBV30 and TRBJ1-1, with D hard to call. Germline CDR1 and CDR2: GTSNPN and SVGIG (reference sequence). Between the trimmed V and J ends, which lost 0 bases and 6 bases, there was a span of 8 bases. The CDR3 spans 12 residues. The chain's CDR3 is CAWSVRPPEAFF. The CDR3 bases are TGTGCCTGGAGTGTACGGCCACCTGAAGCTTTCTTT.

The gene calls are TRBV12-3 or TRBV12-4 and TRBJ2-7; D gene ambiguous. The length of the CDR3 is 13 residues. V dropped 1 base and J dropped 2 bases, with 6 bases sitting between them. For the CDR3, the DNA is TGTGCCAGCAGTTTAGACGGAGCCTACGAGCAGTACTTC. It yields the protein CASSLDGAYEQYF.

The chain couples TRBV4-2 to TRBJ2-3, with unresolved D. CDR3 length: 16 amino acids. Germline V gene sequence: CDR1 LGHNA, CDR2 YNFKEQ. V lost 0 bases and J 6 bases, leaving 16 bases between the germline ends. This CDR3 reads CASSQEDRTGADTQYF. CDR3 in DNA: TGTGCCAGCAGCCAAGAGGATAGGACGGGCGCTGATACGCAGTATTTT.

CDR3 bases: TGTGCCAGCAGCCCCCGACCCCTACCAACCTCTGGAAACACCATATATTTT. The encoded protein is CASSPRPLPTSGNTIYF. The rearrangement joins TRBV9 to TRBJ1-3; D gene ambiguous. Germline V CDR1 and CDR2: SGDLS, YYNGEE. The CDR3 is made up of 17 amino acids. The V gene lost 4 bases and the J gene lost 0 bases, with 17 bases spanning the gap.